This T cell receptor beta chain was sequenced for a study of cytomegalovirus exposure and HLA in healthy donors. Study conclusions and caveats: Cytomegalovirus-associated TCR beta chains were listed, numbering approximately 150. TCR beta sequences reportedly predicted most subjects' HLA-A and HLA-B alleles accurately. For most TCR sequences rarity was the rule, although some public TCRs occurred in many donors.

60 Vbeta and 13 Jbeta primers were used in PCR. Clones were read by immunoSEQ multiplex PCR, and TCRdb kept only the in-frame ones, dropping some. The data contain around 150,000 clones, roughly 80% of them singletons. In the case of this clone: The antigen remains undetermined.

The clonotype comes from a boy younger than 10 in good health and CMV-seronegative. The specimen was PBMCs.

CDR3 bases: TGTGCCAGCAGGGATCGGGGGTGGAATGAAAAACTGTTTTTT. Its translation: CASRDRGWNEKLFF. The J gene is TRBJ1-4, the V gene TRBV27, with D perhaps TRBD1 (5 bases). V lost 6 bases to trimming and J lost 5 bases, with 13 bases between them. The CDR3 length is 14 residues. Germline V gene sequence: CDR1 MNHEY, CDR2 SMNVEV (reference sequence).